This T cell receptor beta chain originates from a study of CD8 T cells in ankylosing spondylitis. In germline, CDR1 is LGHDT, CDR2 YNNKEL (reference sequence). The CDR3 length is 15 residues. V gave up 2 bases and J gave up 6 bases, with 14 bases separating them. TCRdb analysed the 5' RACE reads with MiXCR anew, one entry per CDR3 protein. The sample carries around 100,000 distinct CDR3 sequences, approximately 25% recorded once. Sequences were obtained from synovial fluid, either unsorted or a sorted T cell fraction (not recorded which). V gene TRBV3-1 combines with J gene TRBJ2-1, with D perhaps assigned TRBD1 or TRBD2 (6 bases each). The clonotype was recovered from a male donor with ankylosing spondylitis. The CDR3 nucleotides read TGTGCCAGCAGCCAACAAGGGGGGCTATCCAATGAGCAGTTCTTC. Translating it yields CASSQQGGLSNEQFF.